These 9 T cell receptor beta chains originate from one sample sequenced in a study of T cells in Graves' hyperthyroidism and ophthalmopathy (dated by TCRdb to about 2019). Library method: multiplex PCR. The sample was run on an Illumina HiSeq 2000. The TCR beta CDR3 regions were amplified from RNA transcripts. A first-round RT-PCR of the TCR CDR3 used the HTBI primer set with the Qiagen OneStep RT-PCR kit. The raw public data were reprocessed by TCRdb itself: fastp quality trimming at Q25, MiXCR clonotype calling, in-frame beta chains only. Each record represents a unique CDR3 protein, reported with the most common genes and DNA among its rows. The sample includes about 420,000 distinct CDR3 sequences, with about 13% observed a single time. Of the sample, 5% to 6.5% is held by the ten largest clones. Sequencing input: blood. These receptors originate from a woman under 30 with Graves' hyperthyroidism.

This clonotype has at least ten counts. The chain has TRBV7-2 and TRBJ2-1; TRBD2 matches 13 bases. Trimming took 5 bases from V and 6 from J; bases not matched to a gene: 1. The CDR3 is 14 amino acids. Germline CDR1 reads SGHTA; CDR2 reads FQGNSA. The CDR3 reads CASSRTSGSNEQFF. The CDR3, as DNA: TGTGCCAGCAGCCGGACTAGCGGGAGCAATGAGCAGTTCTTC.

This clonotype was counted at least ten times. The rearrangement joins TRBV9 to TRBJ2-5; TRBD2 matches 7 bases. The length of the CDR3 is 16 residues. Looked up from germline, CDR1 is SGDLS and CDR2 is YYNGEE. Trimming cost V 0 bases and J 3 bases; bases outside gene matches: 8. The chain's CDR3 is CASSVVAGVGEETQYF. The CDR3, as DNA: TGTGCCAGCAGCGTAGTTGCGGGAGTCGGAGAAGAGACCCAGTACTTC.

There are many counts of this clonotype. The chain recombines TRBV12-3 or TRBV12-4 with TRBJ2-3; 9 bases fit TRBD2. Unmatched junction bases numbered 11, after V lost 5 bases and J lost 5 bases. There are 16 residues in the CDR3. CDR3 sequence: CASSLEAGGGRDTQYF. The CDR3 region has the DNA TGTGCCAGCAGTCTCGAAGCGGGAGGTGGGAGAGATACGCAGTATTTT.

This clonotype was counted at least ten times. The chain is built from TRBV6-5 and TRBJ2-1, with TRBD2 matching 11 bases. This CDR3 contains 15 residues. Unmatched junction bases numbered 4, after V lost 2 bases and J lost 7 bases. The germline CDR1 and CDR2 sequences are MNHEY and SVGAGI. DNA of the CDR3: TGTGCCAGCAGTTACACTAGCGGGAGTTGGAATGAGCAGTTCTTC. Protein product: CASSYTSGSWNEQFF.

This clonotype showed up many times. The genes are TRBV28 and TRBJ1-1, with 7 bases lining up with TRBD1. Germline V gene data show CDR1 as MDHEN and CDR2 as SYDVKM. After removal of 3 bases from V and 10 bases from J, the junction contained 5 bases not matched to a gene. This CDR3 contains 12 residues. The CDR3 nucleotides are TGTGCCAGCAGTTTCCAGGGGGACTCAGCTTTCTTT. Its protein product is CASSFQGDSAFF.

This clonotype was found many times. V is TRBV7-9 and J is TRBJ2-7, with D unresolved. From germline, CDR1 is SEHNR and CDR2 FQNEAQ (reference sequence). The CDR3 sequence is 13 residues long. Trimming took 1 base from V and 3 from J, leaving 7 bases between them. The CDR3 is CASSLVSRYEQYF. The CDR3, as DNA: TGTGCCAGCAGCTTAGTCAGTCGCTACGAGCAGTACTTC.

The chain has TRBV3-1 and TRBJ2-5; no definite D call. The CDR3 contains 15 residues. From germline, CDR1 is LGHDT and CDR2 YNNKEL (reference sequence). V was pared by 0 bases and J by 3 bases, with 11 bases between. The CDR3 is CASSQDWARKETQYF. DNA of the CDR3: TGTGCCAGCAGCCAAGATTGGGCCAGAAAAGAGACCCAGTACTTC.

A few counts support this clonotype. This chain links TRBV10-3 with TRBJ2-5; D gene ambiguous. Germline V gene data show CDR1 as ENHRY and CDR2 as SYGVKD. V lost 2 bases to trimming and J lost 5 bases, with 6 bases between them. The CDR3 sequence is 12 residues long. The CDR3 protein is CAISEPRETQYF. The CDR3 bases are TGTGCCATCAGTGAGCCGCGGGAGACCCAGTACTTC.

The chain carries TRBV20-1 and TRBJ2-7; 7 bases fit TRBD2. V shed 0 bases, J shed 6 bases, and the junction held 11 bases outside the gene matches. The CDR3 runs to 15 residues. Germline CDR1 is DFQATT and CDR2 is SNEGSKA (reference sequence). DNA for the CDR3: TGCAGTGCTAGAGATGCGGAGCGGGACTTCTCCGAGCAGTACTTC. Translation: CSARDAERDFSEQYF.